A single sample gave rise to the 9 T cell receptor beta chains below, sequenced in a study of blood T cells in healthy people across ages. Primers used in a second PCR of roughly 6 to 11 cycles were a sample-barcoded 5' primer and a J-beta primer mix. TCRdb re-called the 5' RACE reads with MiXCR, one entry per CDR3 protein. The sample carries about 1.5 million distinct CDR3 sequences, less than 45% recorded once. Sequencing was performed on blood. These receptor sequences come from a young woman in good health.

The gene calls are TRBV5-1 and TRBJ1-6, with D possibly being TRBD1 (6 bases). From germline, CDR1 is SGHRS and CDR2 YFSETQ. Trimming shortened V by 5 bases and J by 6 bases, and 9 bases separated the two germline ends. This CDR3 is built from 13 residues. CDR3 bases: TGCGCCAGCAGGACGGACAGTAATTCACCCCTCCACTTT. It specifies CASRTDSNSPLHF.

The CDR3 sequence is CSVRDRGNEQYF. The CDR3 DNA reads TGCAGCGTCAGAGACAGGGGGAACGAGCAGTACTTC. The gene calls are TRBV29-1 and TRBJ2-7; 9 bases agree with TRBD1. Germline V lookup: CDR1 SQVTM, CDR2 ANQGSEA. V lost 6 bases to trimming and J lost 5 bases; unmatched junction nucleotides: 5. CDR3 length: 12 residues.

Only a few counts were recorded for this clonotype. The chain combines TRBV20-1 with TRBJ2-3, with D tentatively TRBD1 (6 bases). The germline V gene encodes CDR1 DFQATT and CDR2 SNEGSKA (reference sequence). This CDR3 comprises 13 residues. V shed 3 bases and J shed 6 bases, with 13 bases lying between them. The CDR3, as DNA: TGCAGTGCTAGGGTAACAGGGTTTGATACGCAGTATTTT. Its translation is CSARVTGFDTQYF.

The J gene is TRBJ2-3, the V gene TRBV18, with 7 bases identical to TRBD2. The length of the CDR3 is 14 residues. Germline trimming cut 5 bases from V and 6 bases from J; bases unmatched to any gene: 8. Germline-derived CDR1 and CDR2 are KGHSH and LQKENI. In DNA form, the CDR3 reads TGTGCCAGCTCAACAAGCGGGACGGAGGATACGCAGTATTTT. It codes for CASSTSGTEDTQYF.

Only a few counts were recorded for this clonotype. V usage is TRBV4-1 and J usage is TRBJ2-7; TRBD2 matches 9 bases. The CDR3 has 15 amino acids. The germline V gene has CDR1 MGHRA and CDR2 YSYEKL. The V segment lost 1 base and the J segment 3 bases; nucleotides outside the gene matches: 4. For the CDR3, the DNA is TGCGCCAGCAGCCAAGTAGCGGGGGCCCACTACGAGCAGTACTTC. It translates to CASSQVAGAHYEQYF.

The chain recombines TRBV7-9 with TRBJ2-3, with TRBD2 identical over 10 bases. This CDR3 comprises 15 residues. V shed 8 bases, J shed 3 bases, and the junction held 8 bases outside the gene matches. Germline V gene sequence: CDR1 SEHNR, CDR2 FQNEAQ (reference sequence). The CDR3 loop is CASPSLAGATDTQYF. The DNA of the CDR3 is TGTGCCAGCCCCTCTCTAGCGGGAGCAACAGATACGCAGTATTTT.

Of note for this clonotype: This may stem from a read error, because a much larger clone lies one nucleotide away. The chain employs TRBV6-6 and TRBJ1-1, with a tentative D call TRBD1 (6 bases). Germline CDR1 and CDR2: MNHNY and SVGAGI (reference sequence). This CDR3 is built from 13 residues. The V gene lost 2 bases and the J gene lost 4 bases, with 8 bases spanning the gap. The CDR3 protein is CASSYPRGTEAFF. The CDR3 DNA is TGTGCCAGCAGTTACCCCAGGGGCACTGAAGCTTTCTTT.

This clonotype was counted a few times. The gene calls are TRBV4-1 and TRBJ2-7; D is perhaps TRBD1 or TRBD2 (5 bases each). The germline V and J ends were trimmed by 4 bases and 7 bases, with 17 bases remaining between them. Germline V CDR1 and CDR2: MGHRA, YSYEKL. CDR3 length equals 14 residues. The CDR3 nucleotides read TGCGCCAGCAGCCGACCGGGGCAGTCTAAGGAGCAGTACTTC. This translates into CASSRPGQSKEQYF.

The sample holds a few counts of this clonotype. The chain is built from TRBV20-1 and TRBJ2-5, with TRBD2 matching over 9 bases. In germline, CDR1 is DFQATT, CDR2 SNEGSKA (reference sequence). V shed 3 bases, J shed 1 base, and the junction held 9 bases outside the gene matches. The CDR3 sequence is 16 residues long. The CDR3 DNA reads TGCAGTGCTAGTTCCGCGGGGGGGAGACTCCAAGAGACCCAGTACTTC. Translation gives CSASSAGGRLQETQYF.